This TCR beta chain appears in the sequencing data of a study of OX40 agonist ivuxolimab in advanced cancers. The protocol was immunoSEQ multiplex PCR, while the TCRdb copy is restricted to in-frame clones and leaves out a portion. The sample has some 81,000 clones, 80% to 90% seen once. Germline CDR1 is SGHDN and CDR2 is FVKESK. Trimming stripped 2 bases from V and 6 bases from J, with 10 bases between. The CDR3 loop spans 14 amino acids. V and J are TRBV14 and TRBJ1-4, with no clear D. The sequence came from an adult with an advanced solid tumor such as melanoma, head and neck, liver or kidney cancer. Sequenced material: CD4+ or CD8+ T cells sorted from blood, taken in a trial of the OX40 agonist ivuxolimab. This CDR3 is CASSQRRPDEKLFF. The CDR3 nucleotides read TGTGCCAGCAGCCAACGCCGGCCCGATGAAAAACTGTTTTTT.